This T cell receptor (beta chain) came from a study of blood T cell repertoires in COVID-19. Overall study context: Sources were T cells, B-cell-depleted T cells, or PBMCs; the material itself was cDNA or gDNA.

V lost 0 bases and J 4 bases, leaving 9 bases between the germline ends. CDR1 is LGHDT and CDR2 is YNNKEL in the germline V gene (reference sequence). The CDR3 is made up of 14 amino acids. Per the authors' pipeline: Scientists estimated how many nucleated cells there were by amplifying reference gene primers. Here immunoSEQ multiplex PCR was the method, and the copy in TCRdb shows in-frame clones only, minus some. That table gives V, J and clone size, and the DNA gave D and trimming. The table lists under 150,000 clones, about 86% of them singletons, with 3% to 4.5% in the top ten. The rearrangement joins TRBV3-1 (or the pseudogene TRBV3-2) to TRBJ1-1; D is undetermined. The clonotype comes from a woman aged 55-70 years with acute or convalescent COVID-19. Sequencing was done on a sample of peripheral blood. The CDR3 bases are TGTGCCAGCAGCCAAGAGGGTGGGAGCACTGAAGCTTTCTTT. It translates to CASSQEGGSTEAFF.